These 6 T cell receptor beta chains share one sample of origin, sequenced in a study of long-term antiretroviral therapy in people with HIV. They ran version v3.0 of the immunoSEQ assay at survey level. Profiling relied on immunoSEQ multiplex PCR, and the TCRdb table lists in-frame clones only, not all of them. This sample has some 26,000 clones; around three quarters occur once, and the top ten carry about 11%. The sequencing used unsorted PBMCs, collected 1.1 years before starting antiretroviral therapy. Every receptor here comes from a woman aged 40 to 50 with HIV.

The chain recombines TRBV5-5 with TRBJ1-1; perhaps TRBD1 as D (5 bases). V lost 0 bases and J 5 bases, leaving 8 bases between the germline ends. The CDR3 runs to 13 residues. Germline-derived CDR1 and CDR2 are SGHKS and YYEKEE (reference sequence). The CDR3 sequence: CASSLVWGTEAFF. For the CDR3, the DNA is TGTGCCAGCAGCTTGGTGTGGGGGACTGAAGCTTTCTTT.

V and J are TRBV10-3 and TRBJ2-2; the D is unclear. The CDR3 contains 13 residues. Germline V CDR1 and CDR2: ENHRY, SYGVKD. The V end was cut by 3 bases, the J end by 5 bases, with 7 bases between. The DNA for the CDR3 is TGTGCCATCAGTGAAATAGGAACCGGGGAGCTGTTTTTT. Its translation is CAISEIGTGELFF.

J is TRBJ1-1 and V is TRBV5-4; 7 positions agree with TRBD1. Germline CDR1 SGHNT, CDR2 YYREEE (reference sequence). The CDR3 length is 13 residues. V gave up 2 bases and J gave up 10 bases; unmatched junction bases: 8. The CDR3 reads CASSLTGDPTAFF. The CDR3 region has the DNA TGTGCCAGCAGCTTAACAGGGGATCCTACAGCTTTCTTT.

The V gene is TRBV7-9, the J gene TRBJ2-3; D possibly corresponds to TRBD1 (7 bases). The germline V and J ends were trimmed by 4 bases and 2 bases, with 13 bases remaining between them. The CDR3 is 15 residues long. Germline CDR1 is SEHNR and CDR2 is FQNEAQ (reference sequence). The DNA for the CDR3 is TGTGCCAGCAGCTGGACAGGAGGGGCCACAGATACGCAGTATTTT. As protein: CASSWTGGATDTQYF.

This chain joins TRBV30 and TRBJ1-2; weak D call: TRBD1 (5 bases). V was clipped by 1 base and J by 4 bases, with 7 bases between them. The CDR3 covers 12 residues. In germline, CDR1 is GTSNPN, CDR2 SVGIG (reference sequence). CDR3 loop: CAWSEGSYGYTF. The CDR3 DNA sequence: TGTGCCTGGAGTGAGGGGAGCTATGGCTACACCTTC.

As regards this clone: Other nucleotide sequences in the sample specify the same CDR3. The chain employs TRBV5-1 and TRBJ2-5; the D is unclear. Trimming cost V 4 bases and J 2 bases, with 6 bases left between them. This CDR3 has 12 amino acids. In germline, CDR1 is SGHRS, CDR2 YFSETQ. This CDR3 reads CASSLGQETQYF. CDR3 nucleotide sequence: TGCGCCAGCAGCCTCGGGCAAGAGACCCAGTACTTC.